The 6 T cell receptor beta chains below were found in one sample sequenced in a study of blood T cells in healthy people across ages. Sample-barcoded 5' priming and a J-beta primer mix drove a second PCR of about 6 to 12 cycles. Using its own MiXCR run on the 5' RACE reads, TCRdb lists one record per CDR3 protein. The data contain about 1,500,000 distinct CDR3 sequences, under 30% of them singletons. Sequencing was performed on blood. These receptors were taken from a woman in her 30s in good health.

V is TRBV5-1 and J is TRBJ2-3; 9 nucleotides line up with TRBD1. The trim removed 5 bases at V and 6 bases at J, leaving 7 bases unmatched. CDR1 is SGHRS and CDR2 is YFSETQ in the germline V gene. The CDR3 contains 14 residues. As DNA, the CDR3 is TGCGCCAGCAGTACAGGGGGCCGCGCGGATACGCAGTATTTT. It codes for CASSTGGRADTQYF.

The V call is TRBV12-3 or TRBV12-4, the J call TRBJ1-1; tentative D call: TRBD1 (5 bases). V shed 8 bases and J shed 4 bases, with 11 bases lying between them. There are 12 residues in the CDR3. The CDR3 coding sequence is TGTGCCAGCCAACTGGGGGGCACTGAAGCTTTCTTT. Translating it yields CASQLGGTEAFF.

At least ten counts were recorded for this clonotype. The rearrangement links TRBV20-1 to TRBJ2-7; 8 bases are shared with TRBD2. V was clipped by 3 bases and J by 6 bases; unmatched bases: 16. Per germline, CDR1 DFQATT and CDR2 SNEGSKA (reference sequence). This CDR3 comprises 16 residues. The CDR3 DNA is TGCAGTGCTAGTCCTAGCGGGTCTTTTCTTTCCGGCGAGCAGTACTTC. Amino acids: CSASPSGSFLSGEQYF.

About this clonotype: A much more abundant neighbour one base away suggests this may be a read error. The CDR3, as DNA: TGTGCCACCTCATACGCGGGAGGGCCGGGCAATGAGCAGTACTTC. Its protein is CATSYAGGPGNEQYF. V gene TRBV7-9 combines with J gene TRBJ2-5, with TRBD2 matching 9 bases. The germline V gene encodes CDR1 SEHNR and CDR2 FQNEAQ (reference sequence). The CDR3 totals 15 residues. Trimming cost V 10 bases and J 11 bases; bases outside gene matches: 20.

The chain is built from TRBV3-1 and TRBJ2-3; a weak D match, TRBD2 (6 bases). CDR1 is LGHDT, CDR2 YNNKEL, per germline (reference sequence). V was trimmed by 0 bases and J by 6 bases, leaving 16 bases between them. This CDR3 region has 16 residues. CDR3: CASSQDNGASEDTQYF. The CDR3 nucleotides read TGTGCCAGCAGCCAAGATAATGGAGCTAGCGAGGATACGCAGTATTTT.

This rearrangement joins TRBV13 to TRBJ2-1; weak D call: TRBD2 (7 bases). This CDR3 has 14 residues. Germline CDR1 is PRHDT and CDR2 is FYEKMQ (reference sequence). Trimming removed 1 base at V and 9 bases at J, with 13 bases between. The CDR3 DNA reads TGTGCCAGCAGCTTAGTCGGGGGGCAGGGTGAGCAGTTCTTC. This translates into CASSLVGGQGEQFF.